This record concerns one T cell receptor (beta chain) sequence. The specificity of this receptor is unknown. Base qualities are not provided; no much larger clone lies one nucleotide away. Participants in the prospective study were aged 18 to 89 years, lived in about two dozen United States geographic areas, and enrolled through a virtual design. In the prospective study, participants were assigned to cohorts based on the clinical history participants reported in a screening survey and a study questionnaire. For ImmuneRACE Cohort 3, a participant was defined as recovered based on two consecutive negative NP/OP PCR tests, clearance by a healthcare professional, or resolution of symptoms. Mobile phlebotomists in the prospective study collected whole blood, serum and a nasopharyngeal or oropharyngeal swab from every participant. Over a roughly two-month period, participants in the prospective study had the option of providing additional blood draws and questionnaires. Before DNA extraction, blood samples from the prospective study were shipped at room temperature or frozen.

The record originates from a study of blood T cell repertoires in COVID-19 (dated by TCRdb to about 2020). Regarding the study in general: Samples from collaborators originated in the United States, Italy and Spain and spanned both the acute and convalescent phases of COVID-19. Samples were obtained from the ongoing ImmuneRACE study (first 160 participants) and from some 1,300 subjects provided by 6 global collaborators. The material from the prospective study consisted of cDNA or gDNA derived from T cells, B-cell-depleted T cells, or PBMCs. The dataset comprised deeply sampled blood TCRbeta repertoires from subjects exposed to, actively infected with, or recovered from COVID-19. A freely available public database, intended as a resource for researchers studying the immune response to SARS-CoV-2, is where the repertoires were released. The sample metadata nearly always contained a de-identified subject ID, COVID-19 status, age in years and sex. Where HLA class I and class II types were available, the types were taken from metadata supplied by the sample provider, not from assay-based typing.

Broad study findings and their caveats: The amount of clinical and demographic metadata varied by source and participant and was provided uncurated.

TCRbeta CDR3 regions were amplified from genomic DNA by means of the immunoSEQ Assay, a bias-controlled multiplex PCR. As for the original processing: Within the assay, amplification of reference gene primers was used to estimate how many nucleated cells each sample contained. Sequence reads were collapsed and filtered to measure the absolute abundance of every unique TCRbeta CDR3 rearrangement. For each sample, productive Simpson clonality was calculated as the square root of Simpson's diversity index across productive rearrangements. In TCRdb, the immuneACCESS table is reduced to in-frame sequences with V and J assigned. These tables do not hold every clone; where another copy was compared, an unresolved V gene accounts for under half, and the others remain unexplained. The D gene and trimming were derived from the DNA, and the V and J assignments and clone size from that table. This sample comprises some 390,000 clones, around 89% of them detected only once. Roughly 1.1% of the sample is in the top ten clones.

The CDR3 numbers 15 residues from cysteine through phenylalanine. Solely the CDR3 DNA is kept, with 45 bases framed from the first base. The germline V gene encodes CDR1 LNHDA and CDR2 SQIVND (reference sequence). V is clipped by 3 bases and J by 2 bases, and the sequence between their germline boundaries is 14 bases long. The receptor comes from a man aged 30-40 years who had recovered from COVID-19. The chain is assembled from TRBV19 and TRBJ2-7, with a weak D call of TRBD1 (6 bases match). Sequencing was done on a sample of PBMCs or T cells enriched from blood (not recorded which). The CDR3 is CASSMNYQGTYEQYF. The nucleotide sequence reads TGTGCCAGTAGTATGAATTATCAGGGGACCTACGAGCAGTACTTC.